These T cell receptor beta chains were read from a single sample in a study of blood T cell repertoires in COVID-19. The assay was immunoSEQ multiplex PCR, and TCRdb's table has in-frame clones only and misses some. Of around 150,000 clones in the sample, 80% to 85% were seen once. The material sequenced was PBMCs or T cells enriched from blood (not recorded which). Receptors were obtained from an older woman who had recovered from COVID-19. The CDR3 runs from the conserved cysteine through the conserved F or W. D genes are given only for firm matches. Clone size is not always given. Where it is, it says once, few, many or a class for expanded clones.

clone_size: .; d_call: TRBD1; v_call: TRBV28; j_call: TRBJ2-5; cdr3_length: 13; cdr3_nt: TGTGCCAGCAGTTTACAGGGGGCGGAGACCCAGTACTTC; cdr3_aa: CASSLQGAETQYF
clone_size: .; d_call: TRBD1; v_call: TRBV25-1; j_call: TRBJ1-5; cdr3_length: 12; cdr3_nt: TGTGCCAGCAGTGGATGGACAGGACCCCAGCATTTT; cdr3_aa: CASSGWTGPQHF
clone_size: .; d_call: .; v_call: TRBV24-1; j_call: TRBJ2-1; cdr3_length: 16; cdr3_nt: TGTGCCACCAGTGATCCGACCGGGAGCTCCTACAATGAGCAGTTCTTC; cdr3_aa: CATSDPTGSSYNEQFF
clone_size: .; d_call: .; v_call: TRBV5-1; j_call: TRBJ1-6; cdr3_length: 14; cdr3_nt: TGCGCCAGCAGCTTGGGACAGAGTAATTCACCCCTCCACTTT; cdr3_aa: CASSLGQSNSPLHF
clone_size: .; d_call: TRBD2; v_call: TRBV5-1; j_call: TRBJ2-5; cdr3_length: 14; cdr3_nt: TGCGCCAGCAGTTTTCTAGCGGGAGAAGAGACCCAGTACTTC; cdr3_aa: CASSFLAGEETQYF
clone_size: .; d_call: TRBD2; v_call: TRBV13; j_call: TRBJ2-7; cdr3_length: 17; cdr3_nt: TGTGCCAGCAGCCGGACCGGGACTAGCGGGAGGGGGCCCCGGCAGTACTTC; cdr3_aa: CASSRTGTSGRGPRQYF
clone_size: .; d_call: .; v_call: TRBV2; j_call: TRBJ1-1; cdr3_length: 15; cdr3_nt: TGTGCCAGCAGTGAAGCGCTTGGGGGGGCCACTGAAGCTTTCTTT; cdr3_aa: CASSEALGGATEAFF
clone_size: .; d_call: TRBD2; v_call: TRBV5-1; j_call: TRBJ2-1; cdr3_length: 16; cdr3_nt: TGCGCCAGCAGCTTGGTGGCGGGAGGTAATGGGAATGAGCAGTTCTTC; cdr3_aa: CASSLVAGGNGNEQFF
clone_size: .; d_call: TRBD2; v_call: TRBV10-1; j_call: TRBJ2-1; cdr3_length: 17; cdr3_nt: TGCGCCAGCAGTCCTTCCGGACAAGCGGGAGGGTACAATGAGCAGTTCTTC; cdr3_aa: CASSPSGQAGGYNEQFF
clone_size: .; d_call: TRBD1; v_call: TRBV5-8; j_call: TRBJ1-2; cdr3_length: 14; cdr3_nt: TGTGCCAGCACCCCCGCGGACAGGGGCTATGGCTACACCTTC; cdr3_aa: CASTPADRGYGYTF
clone_size: .; d_call: .; v_call: TRBV25-1; j_call: TRBJ2-7; cdr3_length: 13; cdr3_nt: TGTGCCAGCAGTGAGCTGGGGGCCAACGAGCAGTACTTC; cdr3_aa: CASSELGANEQYF
clone_size: .; d_call: TRBD1; v_call: TRBV5-5; j_call: TRBJ1-2; cdr3_length: 16; cdr3_nt: TGTGCCAGCAGCTTGTCCCAATCGACAGGGGGCCTTGGCTACACCTTC; cdr3_aa: CASSLSQSTGGLGYTF
clone_size: .; d_call: TRBD1; v_call: TRBV5-8; j_call: TRBJ1-5; cdr3_length: 14; cdr3_nt: TGTGCCAGCAGCCGGGGACAGGGAAATCAGCCCCAGCATTTT; cdr3_aa: CASSRGQGNQPQHF
clone_size: many; d_call: .; v_call: TRBV28; j_call: TRBJ2-7; cdr3_length: 15; cdr3_nt: TGTGCCAGCTTCCCCGAGGGTCTCCCTCGGGGAGAGCAGTACTTC; cdr3_aa: CASFPEGLPRGEQYF
clone_size: .; d_call: TRBD1; v_call: TRBV5-5; j_call: TRBJ1-6; cdr3_length: 17; cdr3_nt: TGTGCCAGCAGCCCCTACTGGGACAGCTCCTATAATTCACCCCTCCACTTT; cdr3_aa: CASSPYWDSSYNSPLHF
clone_size: .; d_call: TRBD1; v_call: TRBV5-5; j_call: TRBJ1-6; cdr3_length: 14; cdr3_nt: TGTGCCAGCAGCTTGGGGACAGGGGCTTCACCCCTCCACTTT; cdr3_aa: CASSLGTGASPLHF
clone_size: .; d_call: TRBD1; v_call: TRBV2; j_call: TRBJ1-1; cdr3_length: 14; cdr3_nt: TGTGCCAGCAAGCCCCCGACAGGGGGCACTGAAGCTTTCTTT; cdr3_aa: CASKPPTGGTEAFF
clone_size: .; d_call: .; v_call: TRBV10-2; j_call: TRBJ2-7; cdr3_length: 12; cdr3_nt: TGCGCCAGCACTCCAGGGGAGAGGGAGCAGTACTTC; cdr3_aa: CASTPGEREQYF
clone_size: .; d_call: .; v_call: TRBV9; j_call: TRBJ1-2; cdr3_length: 15; cdr3_nt: TGTGCCAGCAGCCCCCAAGGGGGTCTCACCTATGGCTACACCTTC; cdr3_aa: CASSPQGGLTYGYTF